This entry lists 2 T cell receptor beta chains sequenced from one sample in a study of Ad26.COV2.S vaccination and SARS-CoV-2 variants. Indicated treatment: around 19 received Ad26.COV2.S at low or high dose, single or two shots; 5 received placebo; per-sample allocation not given. Sampling took place 63 days after the first vaccine or placebo injection. Profiling relied on immunoSEQ multiplex PCR, and the TCRdb table lists in-frame clones only, not all of them. The top ten clones hold approximately 1.5% of a sample with roughly 700,000 clones, roughly 90% of them seen once. The sample in question was peripheral blood, obtained in a trial of Ad26.COV2.S vaccine versus placebo. Receptor source: a person between 18 and 59 years old who received the Ad26.COV2.S COVID-19 vaccine or a placebo.

This clone has just one count. V usage is TRBV29-1 and J usage is TRBJ2-1, with D uncertain. CDR1 and CDR2 from the germline V gene are SQVTM and ANQGSEA. This CDR3 comprises 14 residues. Trimming took off 5 bases at V and 0 bases at J, with 11 bases between the two ends. CDR3 sequence (DNA): TGCAGCGTTTTGGTTCCCCCCTCCTACAATGAGCAGTTCTTC. It translates to CSVLVPPSYNEQFF.

This chain connects TRBV3-1 (or the pseudogene TRBV3-2) to TRBJ2-7; weak D call: TRBD1 (5 bases). The CDR3 has 16 residues. Germline V lookup: CDR1 LGHDT, CDR2 YNNKEL (reference sequence). V was trimmed by 2 bases and J by 2 bases, leaving 16 bases between them. CDR3 region: CASSQTTGLGTYEQYF. The CDR3 nucleotides read TGTGCCAGCAGCCAAACTACAGGCCTAGGGACCTACGAGCAGTACTTC.